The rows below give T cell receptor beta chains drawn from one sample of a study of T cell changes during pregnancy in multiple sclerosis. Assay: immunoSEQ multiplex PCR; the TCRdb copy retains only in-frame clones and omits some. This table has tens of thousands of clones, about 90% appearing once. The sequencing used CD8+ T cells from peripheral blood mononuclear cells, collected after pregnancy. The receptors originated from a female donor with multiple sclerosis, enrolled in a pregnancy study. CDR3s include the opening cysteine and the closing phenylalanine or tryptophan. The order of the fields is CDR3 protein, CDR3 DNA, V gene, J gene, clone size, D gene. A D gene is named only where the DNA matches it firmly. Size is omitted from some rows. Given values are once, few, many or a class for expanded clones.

cdr3_aa: CASSLVQGDRGTEAFF; cdr3_nt: TGTGCCAGCAGCTTAGTGCAGGGGGACAGGGGAACTGAAGCTTTCTTT; v_call: TRBV7-8; j_call: TRBJ1-1; clone_size: .; d_call: TRBD1
cdr3_aa: CASSESREGVNTGELFF; cdr3_nt: TGTGCCAGCAGTGAATCTCGAGAGGGAGTAAACACCGGGGAGCTGTTTTTT; v_call: TRBV6-4; j_call: TRBJ2-2; clone_size: .; d_call: .
cdr3_aa: CASSLNKGNRGYNEQFF; cdr3_nt: TGTGCCAGCTCCCTCAATAAAGGGAACCGGGGTTACAATGAGCAGTTCTTC; v_call: TRBV18; j_call: TRBJ2-1; clone_size: .; d_call: .
cdr3_aa: CASGGTSGYSYEQYF; cdr3_nt: TGTGCTAGTGGTGGGACTAGCGGGTACTCCTACGAGCAGTACTTC; v_call: TRBV12-5; j_call: TRBJ2-7; clone_size: .; d_call: TRBD2
cdr3_aa: CASSQDLGGGGGEEQFF; cdr3_nt: TGCGCCAGCAGCCAAGATTTGGGGGGAGGCGGGGGGGAGGAGCAGTTCTTC; v_call: TRBV4-3; j_call: TRBJ2-1; clone_size: once; d_call: TRBD2
cdr3_aa: CASSKTGNTEAFF; cdr3_nt: TGTGCCAGCAGTAAAACAGGGAACACTGAAGCTTTCTTT; v_call: TRBV6-1; j_call: TRBJ1-1; clone_size: .; d_call: .
cdr3_aa: CASSAQGVRGYTF; cdr3_nt: TGTGCCAGCAGCGCACAGGGGGTGAGGGGCTACACCTTC; v_call: TRBV9; j_call: TRBJ1-2; clone_size: .; d_call: TRBD1
cdr3_aa: CASSQEPWLAGVEEQFF; cdr3_nt: TGCGCCAGCAGCCAAGAACCGTGGCTAGCGGGAGTGGAAGAGCAGTTCTTC; v_call: TRBV4-3; j_call: TRBJ2-1; clone_size: .; d_call: TRBD2
cdr3_aa: CASSLDTFSYNEQFF; cdr3_nt: TGTGCCAGCAGTTTGGACACCTTCTCCTACAATGAGCAGTTCTTC; v_call: TRBV27; j_call: TRBJ2-1; clone_size: .; d_call: .
cdr3_aa: CASSLVYRGLVVDTQYF; cdr3_nt: TGTGCCAGCAGCTTAGTCTACAGGGGGCTCGTAGTAGATACGCAGTATTTT; v_call: TRBV11-2; j_call: TRBJ2-3; clone_size: .; d_call: TRBD1
cdr3_aa: CASTVPLRPGEQYF; cdr3_nt: TGTGCCTCCACGGTCCCACTCCGTCCCGGGGAGCAGTACTTC; v_call: TRBV30; j_call: TRBJ2-7; clone_size: .; d_call: .
cdr3_aa: CASSGTDSYGYTF; cdr3_nt: TGTGCCAGCAGCGGGACAGACTCCTATGGCTACACCTTC; v_call: TRBV7-2; j_call: TRBJ1-2; clone_size: once; d_call: TRBD1
cdr3_aa: CASSPVPGYEQYF; cdr3_nt: TGTGCCAGCAGCCCAGTCCCGGGGTACGAGCAGTACTTC; v_call: TRBV5-4; j_call: TRBJ2-7; clone_size: .; d_call: .
cdr3_aa: CASSIELADEKLFF; cdr3_nt: TGTGCCAGTAGTATAGAGTTGGCGGATGAAAAACTGTTTTTT; v_call: TRBV19; j_call: TRBJ1-4; clone_size: once; d_call: .
cdr3_aa: CASSEDGRTYNEQFF; cdr3_nt: TGTGCCAGCAGCGAGGACGGGAGAACCTACAATGAGCAGTTCTTC; v_call: TRBV9; j_call: TRBJ2-1; clone_size: .; d_call: .
cdr3_aa: CASSRLPRGFPREKLFF; cdr3_nt: TGTGCCAGCAGTCGATTACCCCGAGGGTTCCCAAGGGAAAAACTGTTTTTT; v_call: TRBV28; j_call: TRBJ1-4; clone_size: .; d_call: .